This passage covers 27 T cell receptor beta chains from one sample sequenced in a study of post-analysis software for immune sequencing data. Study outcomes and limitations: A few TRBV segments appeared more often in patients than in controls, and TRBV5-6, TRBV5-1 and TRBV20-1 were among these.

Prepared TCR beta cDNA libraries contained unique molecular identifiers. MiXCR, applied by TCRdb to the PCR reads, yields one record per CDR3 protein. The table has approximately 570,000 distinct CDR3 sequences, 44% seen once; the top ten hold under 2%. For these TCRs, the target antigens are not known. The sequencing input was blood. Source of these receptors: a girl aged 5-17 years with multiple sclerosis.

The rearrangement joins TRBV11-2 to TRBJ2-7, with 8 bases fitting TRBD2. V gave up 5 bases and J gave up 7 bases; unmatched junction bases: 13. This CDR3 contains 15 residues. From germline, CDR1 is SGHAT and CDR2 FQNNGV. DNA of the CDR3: TGTGCCAGCAGCCTTTCGCGGGGGGACCTAAGTGAGCAGTACTTC. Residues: CASSLSRGDLSEQYF. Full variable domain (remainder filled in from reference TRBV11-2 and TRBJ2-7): EAGVAQSPRYKIIEKRQSVAFWCNPISGHATLYWYQQILGQGPKLLIQFQNNGVVDDSQLPKDRFSAERLKGVDSTLKIQPAKLEDSAVYLCASSLSRGDLSEQYFGPGTRLTVT.

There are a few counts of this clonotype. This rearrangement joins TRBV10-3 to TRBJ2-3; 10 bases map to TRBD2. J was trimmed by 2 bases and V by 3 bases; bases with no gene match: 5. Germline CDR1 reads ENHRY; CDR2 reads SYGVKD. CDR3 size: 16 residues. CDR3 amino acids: CAISDRLAGATDTQYF. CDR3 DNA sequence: TGTGCCATCAGTGATCGGCTAGCGGGGGCCACAGATACGCAGTATTTT.

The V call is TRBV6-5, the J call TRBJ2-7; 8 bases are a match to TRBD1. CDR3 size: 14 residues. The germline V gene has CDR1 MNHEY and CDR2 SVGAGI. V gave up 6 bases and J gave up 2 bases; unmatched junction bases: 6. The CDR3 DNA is TGTGCCAGCAGGCGACAGGGGCAAACCTACGAGCAGTACTTC. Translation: CASRRQGQTYEQYF.

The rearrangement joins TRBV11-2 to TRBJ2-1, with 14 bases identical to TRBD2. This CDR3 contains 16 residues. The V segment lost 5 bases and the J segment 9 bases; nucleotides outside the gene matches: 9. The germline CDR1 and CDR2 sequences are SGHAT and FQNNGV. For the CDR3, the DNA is TGTGCCAGCAGCCCGCCGGGACTAGCGGGAGTCGGTGAGCAGTTCTTC. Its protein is CASSPPGLAGVGEQFF.

The CDR3 loop is CASSLRTSGTYTGELFF. The CDR3 coding sequence is TGTGCCAGCAGTCTTCGGACTAGCGGGACGTACACCGGGGAGCTGTTTTTT. This chain links TRBV27 with TRBJ2-2; 12 nucleotides agree with TRBD2. Trimming at V came to 5 bases and at J to 3 bases, leaving 7 bases not matched to a gene. The germline CDR1 and CDR2 sequences are MNHEY and SMNVEV (reference sequence). The CDR3 is made up of 17 amino acids.

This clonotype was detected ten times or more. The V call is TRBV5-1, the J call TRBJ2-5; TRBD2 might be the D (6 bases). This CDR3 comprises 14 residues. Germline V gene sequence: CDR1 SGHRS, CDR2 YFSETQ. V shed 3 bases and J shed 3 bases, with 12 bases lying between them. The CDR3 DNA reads TGCGCCAGCAGCTGGGGGGACGGAAAAGAGACCCAGTACTTC. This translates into CASSWGDGKETQYF.

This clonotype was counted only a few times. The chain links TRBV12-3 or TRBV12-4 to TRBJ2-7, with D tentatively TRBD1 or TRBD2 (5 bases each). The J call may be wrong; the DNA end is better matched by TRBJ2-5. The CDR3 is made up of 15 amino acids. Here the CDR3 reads CASSLRDGWGETQYF. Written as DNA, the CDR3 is TGTGCCAGCAGTTTACGAGACGGTTGGGGGGAGACCCAGTACTTC.

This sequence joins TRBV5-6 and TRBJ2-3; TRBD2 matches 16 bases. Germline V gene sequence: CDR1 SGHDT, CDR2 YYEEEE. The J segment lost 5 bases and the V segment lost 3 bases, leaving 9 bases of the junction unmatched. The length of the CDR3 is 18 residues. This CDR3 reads CASSWGLAGGPKIDTQYF. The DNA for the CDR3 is TGTGCCAGCAGCTGGGGACTAGCGGGAGGGCCCAAGATAGATACGCAGTATTTT.

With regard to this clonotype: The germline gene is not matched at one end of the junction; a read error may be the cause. Here the CDR3 DNA reads TGTGCCAGCAGGTCTAGCGGCACAGATGCGCAGTATTTT. Protein product: CASRSSGTDAQYF. V is TRBV12-3 or TRBV12-4 and J is TRBJ2-3; TRBD2 aligns across 7 bases. The CDR3 contains 13 residues.

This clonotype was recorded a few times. The DNA for the CDR3 is TGTGCCAGCAGCCAAGACTCCCCCTACGAGCAGTACTTC. It yields the protein CASSQDSPYEQYF. The chain recombines TRBV4-2 with TRBJ2-7; no definite D call. Germline V gives CDR1 LGHNA, CDR2 YNFKEQ. The CDR3 is 13 amino acids. Trimming cost V 0 bases and J 2 bases, with 5 bases left between them.

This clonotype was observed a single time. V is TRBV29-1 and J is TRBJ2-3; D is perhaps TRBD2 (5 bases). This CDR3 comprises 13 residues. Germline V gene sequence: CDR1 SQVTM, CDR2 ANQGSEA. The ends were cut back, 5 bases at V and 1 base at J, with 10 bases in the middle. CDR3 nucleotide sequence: TGCAGCGTTACGGACTTCGGCACAGATACGCAGTATTTT. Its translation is CSVTDFGTDTQYF.

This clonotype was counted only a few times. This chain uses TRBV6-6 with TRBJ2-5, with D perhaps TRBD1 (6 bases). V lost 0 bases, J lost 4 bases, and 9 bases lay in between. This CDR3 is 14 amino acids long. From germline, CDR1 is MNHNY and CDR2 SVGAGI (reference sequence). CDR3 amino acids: CASSYSGRGETQYF. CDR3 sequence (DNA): TGTGCCAGCAGTTACTCTGGCAGGGGAGAGACCCAGTACTTC.

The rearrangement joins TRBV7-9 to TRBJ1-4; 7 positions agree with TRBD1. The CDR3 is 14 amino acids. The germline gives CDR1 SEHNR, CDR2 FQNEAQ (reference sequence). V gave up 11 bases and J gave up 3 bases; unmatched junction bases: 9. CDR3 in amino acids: CAVPEQGSNEKLFF. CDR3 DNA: TGTGCCGTTCCCGAACAGGGGTCTAATGAAAAACTGTTTTTT. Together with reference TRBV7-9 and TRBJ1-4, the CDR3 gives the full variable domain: DTGVSQNPRHKITKRGQNVTFRCDPISEHNRLYWYRQTLGQGPEFLTYFQNEAQLEKSRLLSDRFSAERPKGSFSTLEIQRTEQGDSAMYLCAVPEQGSNEKLFFGSGTQLSVL.

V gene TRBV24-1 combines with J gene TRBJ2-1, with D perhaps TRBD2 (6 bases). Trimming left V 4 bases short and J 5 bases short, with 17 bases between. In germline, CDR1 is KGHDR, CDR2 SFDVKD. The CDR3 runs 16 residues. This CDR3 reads CATSDSWAGYHNEQFF. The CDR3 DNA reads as TGTGCCACCAGTGACTCCTGGGCGGGGTATCACAATGAGCAGTTCTTC.

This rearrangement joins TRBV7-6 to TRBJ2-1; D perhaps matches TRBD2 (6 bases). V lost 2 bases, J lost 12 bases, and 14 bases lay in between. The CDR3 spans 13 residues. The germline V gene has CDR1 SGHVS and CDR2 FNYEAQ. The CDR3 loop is CASSLPDYPGQFF. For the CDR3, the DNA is TGTGCCAGCAGCTTACCGGACTACCCCGGGCAGTTCTTC.

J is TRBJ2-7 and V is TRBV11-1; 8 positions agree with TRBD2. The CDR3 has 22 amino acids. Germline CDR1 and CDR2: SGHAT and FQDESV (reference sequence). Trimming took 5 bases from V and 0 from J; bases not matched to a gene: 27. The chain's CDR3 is CASSTARGQGSAGGLSSYEQYF. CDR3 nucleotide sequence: TGTGCCAGCAGCACCGCTCGAGGCCAAGGTTCGGCGGGAGGTTTGAGCTCCTACGAGCAGTACTTC.

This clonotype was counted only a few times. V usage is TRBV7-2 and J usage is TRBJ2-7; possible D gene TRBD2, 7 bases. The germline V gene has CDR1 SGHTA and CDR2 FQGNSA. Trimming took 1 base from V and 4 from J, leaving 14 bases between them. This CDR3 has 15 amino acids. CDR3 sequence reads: CASSLESGGPYEQYF. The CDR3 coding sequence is TGTGCCAGCAGCTTAGAATCCGGGGGGCCTTACGAGCAGTACTTC. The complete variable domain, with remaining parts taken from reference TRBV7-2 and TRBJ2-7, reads GAGVSQSPSNKVTEKGKDVELRCDPISGHTALYWYRQSLGQGLEFLIYFQGNSAPDKSGLPSDRFSAERTGGSVSTLTIQRTQQEDSAVYLCASSLESGGPYEQYFGPGTRLTVT.

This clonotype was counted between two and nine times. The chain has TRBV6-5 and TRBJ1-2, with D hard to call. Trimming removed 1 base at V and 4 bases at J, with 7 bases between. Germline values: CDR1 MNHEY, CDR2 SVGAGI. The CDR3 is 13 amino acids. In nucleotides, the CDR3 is TGTGCCAGCAGTTACTTGGCAACCTATGGCTACACCTTC. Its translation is CASSYLATYGYTF.

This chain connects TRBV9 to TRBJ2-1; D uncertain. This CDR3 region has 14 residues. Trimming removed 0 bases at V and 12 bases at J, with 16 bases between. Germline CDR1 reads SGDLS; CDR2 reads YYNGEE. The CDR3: CASSVDPATDGQFF. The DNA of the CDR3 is TGTGCCAGCAGCGTAGACCCTGCCACTGATGGGCAGTTCTTC.

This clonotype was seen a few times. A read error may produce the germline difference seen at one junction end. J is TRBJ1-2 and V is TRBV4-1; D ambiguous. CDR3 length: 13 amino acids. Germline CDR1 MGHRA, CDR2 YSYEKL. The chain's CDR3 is CASNQRVADGYTF. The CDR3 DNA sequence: TGCGCCAGCAACCAACGAGTGGCTGATGGCTACACCTTC.

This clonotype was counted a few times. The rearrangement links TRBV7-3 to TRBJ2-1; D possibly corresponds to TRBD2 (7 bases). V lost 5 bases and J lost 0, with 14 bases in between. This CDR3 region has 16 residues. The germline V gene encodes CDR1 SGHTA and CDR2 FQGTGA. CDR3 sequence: CASSPLGGASYNEQFF. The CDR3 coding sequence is TGTGCCAGCAGCCCCTTGGGGGGGGCCTCCTACAATGAGCAGTTCTTC. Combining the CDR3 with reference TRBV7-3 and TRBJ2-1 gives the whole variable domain GAGVSQTPSNKVTEKGKYVELRCDPISGHTALYWYRQSLGQGPEFLIYFQGTGAADDSGLPNDRFFAVRPEGSVSTLKIQRTERGDSAVYLCASSPLGGASYNEQFFGPGTRLTVL.

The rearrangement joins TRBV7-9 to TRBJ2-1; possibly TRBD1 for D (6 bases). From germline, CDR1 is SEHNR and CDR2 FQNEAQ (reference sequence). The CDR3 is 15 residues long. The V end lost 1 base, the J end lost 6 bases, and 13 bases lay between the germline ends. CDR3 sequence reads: CASSLGETGINEQFF. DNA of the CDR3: TGTGCCAGCAGCTTAGGGGAAACAGGGATCAATGAGCAGTTCTTC.

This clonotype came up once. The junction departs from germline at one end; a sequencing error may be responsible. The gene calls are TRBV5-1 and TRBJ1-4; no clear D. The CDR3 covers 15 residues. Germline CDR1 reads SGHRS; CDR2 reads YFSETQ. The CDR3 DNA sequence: TGCGCCAGTAGCTTCCGCGGGCCGGATCAAGAAAAACTGTTTTTT. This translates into CASSFRGPDQEKLFF. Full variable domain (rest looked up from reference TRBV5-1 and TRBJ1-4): KAGVTQTPRYLIKTRGQQVTLSCSPISGHRSVSWYQQTPGQGLQFLFEYFSETQRNKGNFPGRFSGRQFSNSRSEMNVSTLELGDSALYLCASSFRGPDQEKLFFGSGTQLSVL.

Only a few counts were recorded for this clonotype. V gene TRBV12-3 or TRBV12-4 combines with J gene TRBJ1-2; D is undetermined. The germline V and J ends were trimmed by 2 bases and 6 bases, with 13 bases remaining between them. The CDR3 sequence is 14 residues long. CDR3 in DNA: TGTGCCAGCAGTTTAACCGGGCTTGGCGATGGCTACACCTTC. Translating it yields CASSLTGLGDGYTF.

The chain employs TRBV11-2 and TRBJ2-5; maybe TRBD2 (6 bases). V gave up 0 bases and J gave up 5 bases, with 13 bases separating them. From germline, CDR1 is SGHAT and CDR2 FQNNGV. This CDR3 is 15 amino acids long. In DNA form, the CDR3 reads TGTGCCAGCAGCTTAGAGTGGAGGGCCCGGGAGACCCAGTACTTC. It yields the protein CASSLEWRARETQYF.

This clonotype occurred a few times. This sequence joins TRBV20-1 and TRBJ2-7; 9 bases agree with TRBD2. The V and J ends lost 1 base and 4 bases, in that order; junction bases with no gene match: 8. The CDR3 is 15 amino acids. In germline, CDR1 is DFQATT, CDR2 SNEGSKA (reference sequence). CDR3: CSARAAGGPGYEQYF. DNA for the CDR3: TGCAGTGCTAGAGCCGCGGGGGGGCCGGGGTACGAGCAGTACTTC.

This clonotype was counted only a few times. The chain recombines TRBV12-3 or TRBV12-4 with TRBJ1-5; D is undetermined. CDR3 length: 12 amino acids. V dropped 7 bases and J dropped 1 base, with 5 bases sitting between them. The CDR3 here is CASMDSNQPQHF. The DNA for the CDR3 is TGTGCCAGCATGGACAGCAATCAGCCCCAGCATTTT.